A selection of T cell receptor beta chains follows, all from one sample in a study of blood T cell repertoires in COVID-19. Sequencing used immunoSEQ multiplex PCR; TCRdb keeps in-frame clones, though not all of them. The sample has fewer than 250,000 clones; just over 85% are singletons. Sequenced material: peripheral blood. The origin of the receptors is a middle-aged man with COVID-19, enrolled during active disease. Both conserved end residues are part of each CDR3. The D gene is left open where the match is weak. A clone size is listed for some rows: how often the clone was seen (once, few, many), or a class if it is expanded.

CASSEVPGQPQHF	TGTGCCAGCAGTGAAGTTCCAGGTCAGCCCCAGCATTTT	once	NA	TRBV6-1	TRBJ1-5
CASSLALVNEQFF	TGTGCCAGCAGCTTAGCATTAGTGAATGAGCAGTTCTTC	NA	NA	TRBV7-6	TRBJ2-1
CASSLAARDNEQFF	TGTGCCAGCAGCTTGGCTGCCAGGGACAATGAGCAGTTCTTC	NA	NA	TRBV5-4	TRBJ2-1
CSVQLSSREQFF	TGCAGCGTTCAACTCTCGAGTCGTGAGCAGTTCTTC	NA	NA	TRBV29-1	TRBJ2-1
CASSLVGDTEAFF	TGTGCCAGCAGCTTAGTAGGGGACACTGAAGCTTTCTTT	once	NA	TRBV7-9	TRBJ1-1
CASSTQGGNTEAFF	TGTGCCAGCAGCACACAGGGGGGGAACACTGAAGCTTTCTTT	NA	TRBD1	TRBV6-5	TRBJ1-1
CASSGVDGYTF	TGTGCCAGCAGTGGAGTGGATGGCTACACCTTC	NA	NA	TRBV6-6	TRBJ1-2
CASSYTGRYTEAFF	TGTGCCAGCAGTTACACAGGTCGGTACACTGAAGCTTTCTTT	NA	NA	TRBV28	TRBJ1-1
CASSLFGQASSYNEQFF	TGTGCCAGCAGCTTGTTCGGACAGGCAAGCTCCTACAATGAGCAGTTCTTC	NA	TRBD1	TRBV5-6	TRBJ2-1
CASSRTSGGTEAFF	TGCGCCAGCAGCAGGACCAGCGGGGGCACTGAAGCTTTCTTT	NA	NA	TRBV5-1	TRBJ1-1
CASGLAGNEQYF	TGTGCCAGCGGACTAGCGGGGAACGAGCAGTACTTC	NA	TRBD2	TRBV28	TRBJ2-7
CASSLRYLRGRAPLREQYF	TGTGCCAGCAGCTTAAGATATCTTAGGGGGAGGGCCCCCCTTAGAGAGCAGTACTTC	NA	NA	TRBV11-3	TRBJ2-7
CASSEGGGSYNEQFF	TGTGCCAGCAGTGAGGGCGGGGGCTCCTACAATGAGCAGTTCTTC	many	TRBD2	TRBV6-4	TRBJ2-1
CASSLTQLYRVGNTGELFF	TGTGCCAGCAGTCTCACACAATTGTACAGGGTAGGGAACACCGGGGAGCTGTTTTTT	NA	NA	TRBV27	TRBJ2-2
CATSDLVDQPQHF	TGTGCCACCAGTGATTTGGTCGATCAGCCCCAGCATTTT	NA	NA	TRBV24-1	TRBJ1-5
CASSVGGIYGYTF	TGTGCCAGCAGCGTTGGAGGGATCTATGGCTACACCTTC	NA	NA	TRBV9	TRBJ1-2
CASTTLATNEKLFF	TGTGCCAGCACTACGTTGGCAACTAATGAAAAACTGTTTTTT	NA	NA	TRBV6-5	TRBJ1-4
CASSQDRTYHGYTF	TGTGCCAGCAGCCAAGACCGGACTTACCATGGCTACACCTTC	NA	NA	TRBV3-1/TRBV3-2	TRBJ1-2
CASSPRGQGSAEAFF	TGTGCCAGCTCACCACGGGGACAGGGGTCGGCTGAAGCTTTCTTT	NA	TRBD1	TRBV18	TRBJ1-1
CASSLPSQPQHF	TGTGCCAGCAGTTTACCTAGTCAGCCCCAGCATTTT	NA	NA	TRBV12-3/TRBV12-4	TRBJ1-5
CASSQAAGADGYTF	TGTGCCAGCAGCCAAGCCGCAGGGGCGGATGGCTACACCTTC	NA	NA	TRBV3-1/TRBV3-2	TRBJ1-2
CASTYGQFYGYTF	TGTGCCAGCACTTACGGACAGTTCTATGGCTACACCTTC	once	NA	TRBV6-5	TRBJ1-2
CASSLADSSNEKLFF	TGTGCCAGCAGCTTAGCCGACAGCTCTAATGAAAAACTGTTTTTT	NA	NA	TRBV7-9	TRBJ1-4